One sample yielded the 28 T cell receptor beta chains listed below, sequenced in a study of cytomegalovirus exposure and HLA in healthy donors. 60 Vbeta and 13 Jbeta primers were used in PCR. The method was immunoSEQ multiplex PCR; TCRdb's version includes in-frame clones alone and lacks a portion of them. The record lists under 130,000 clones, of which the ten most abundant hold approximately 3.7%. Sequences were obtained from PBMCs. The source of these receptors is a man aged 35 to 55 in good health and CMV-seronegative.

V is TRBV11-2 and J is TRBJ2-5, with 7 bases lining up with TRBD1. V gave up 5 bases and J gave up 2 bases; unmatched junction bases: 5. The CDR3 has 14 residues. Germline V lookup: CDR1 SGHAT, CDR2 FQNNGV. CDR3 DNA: TGTGCCAGCAGCAAACGACAGGGTCAAGAGACCCAGTACTTC. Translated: CASSKRQGQETQYF.

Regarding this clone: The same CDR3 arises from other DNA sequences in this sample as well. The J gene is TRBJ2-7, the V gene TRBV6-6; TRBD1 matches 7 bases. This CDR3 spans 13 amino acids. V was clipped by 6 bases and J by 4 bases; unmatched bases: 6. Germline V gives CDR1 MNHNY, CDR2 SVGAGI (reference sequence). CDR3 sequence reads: CASRVGTAYEQYF. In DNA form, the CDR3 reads TGTGCCAGCAGGGTTGGGACAGCTTACGAGCAGTACTTC.

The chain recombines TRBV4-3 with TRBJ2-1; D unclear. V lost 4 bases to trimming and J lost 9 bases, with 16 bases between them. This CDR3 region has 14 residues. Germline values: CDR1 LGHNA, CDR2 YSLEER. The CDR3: CASSPQTGTGEQFF. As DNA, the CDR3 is TGCGCCAGCAGCCCCCAGACTGGCACGGGTGAGCAGTTCTTC.

The CDR3 sequence: CASSQDLRVGKSSYEQYF. CDR3 coding DNA: TGTGCCAGCAGCCAAGACCTCCGCGTTGGTAAAAGCTCCTACGAGCAGTACTTC. The chain uses TRBV14 and TRBJ2-7; D gene uncertain. V was trimmed by 0 bases and J by 0 bases, leaving 18 bases between them. Germline V CDR1 and CDR2: SGHDN, FVKESK. The CDR3 extends over 18 amino acids.

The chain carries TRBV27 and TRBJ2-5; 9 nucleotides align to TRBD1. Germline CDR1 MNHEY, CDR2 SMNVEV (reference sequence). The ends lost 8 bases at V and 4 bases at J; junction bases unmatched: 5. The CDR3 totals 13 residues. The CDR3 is CASGTGGGETQYF. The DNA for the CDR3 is TGTGCCAGCGGAACAGGGGGCGGAGAGACCCAGTACTTC.

The CDR3 bases are TGTGCCAGCAGCTTAGCCCAGATCAGCACAGATACGCAGTATTTT. Its protein is CASSLAQISTDTQYF. The chain joins TRBV11-2 to TRBJ2-3; unclear D gene. The CDR3 covers 15 residues. Germline CDR1 is SGHAT and CDR2 is FQNNGV. The V gene lost 1 base and the J gene lost 0 bases, with 8 bases spanning the gap.

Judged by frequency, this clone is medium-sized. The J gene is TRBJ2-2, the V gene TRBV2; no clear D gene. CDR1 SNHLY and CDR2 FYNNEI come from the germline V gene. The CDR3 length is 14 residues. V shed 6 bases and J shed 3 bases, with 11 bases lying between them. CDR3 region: CASRLNSYTGELFF. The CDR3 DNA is TGTGCCAGCAGGTTGAACAGTTACACCGGGGAGCTGTTTTTT.

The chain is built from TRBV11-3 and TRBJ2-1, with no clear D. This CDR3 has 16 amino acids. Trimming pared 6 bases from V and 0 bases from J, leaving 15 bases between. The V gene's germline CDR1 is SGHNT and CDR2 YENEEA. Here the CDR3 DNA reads TGTGCCAGCAGTTCTTTAGGTGTAGCCTCCTACAATGAGCAGTTCTTC. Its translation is CASSSLGVASYNEQFF. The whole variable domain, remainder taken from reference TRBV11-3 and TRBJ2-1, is EAGVVQSPRYKIIEKKQPVAFWCNPISGHNTLYWYLQNLGQGPELLIRYENEEAVDDSQLPKDRFSAERLKGVDSTLKIQPAELGDSAVYLCASSSLGVASYNEQFFGPGTRLTVL.

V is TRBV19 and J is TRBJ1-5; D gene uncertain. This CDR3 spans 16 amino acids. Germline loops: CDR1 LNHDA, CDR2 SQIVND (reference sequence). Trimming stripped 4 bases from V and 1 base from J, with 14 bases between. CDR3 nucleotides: TGTGCCAGTAGTACCCAAGATCGGGGAAGCAATCAGCCCCAGCATTTT. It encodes CASSTQDRGSNQPQHF. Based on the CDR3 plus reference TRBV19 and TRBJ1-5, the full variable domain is DGGITQSPKYLFRKEGQNVTLSCEQNLNHDAMYWYRQDPGQGLRLIYYSQIVNDFQKGDIAEGYSVSREKKESFPLTVTSAQKNPTAFYLCASSTQDRGSNQPQHFGDGTRLSIL.

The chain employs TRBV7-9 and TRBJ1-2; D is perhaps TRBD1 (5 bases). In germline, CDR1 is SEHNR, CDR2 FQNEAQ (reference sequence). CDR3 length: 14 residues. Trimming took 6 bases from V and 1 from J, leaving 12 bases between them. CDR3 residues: CASSRQNINYGYTF. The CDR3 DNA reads TGTGCCAGCAGTAGACAGAATATTAACTATGGCTACACCTTC.

CDR3 amino acids: CASSLVSGSFTGELFF. The DNA for the CDR3 is TGTGCCAGCAGCTTAGTAAGCGGGAGCTTCACCGGGGAGCTGTTTTTT. The chain links TRBV7-9 to TRBJ2-2, with TRBD2 matching over 8 bases. The V gene end was trimmed by 1 base and the J gene end by 4 bases; junction bases not matched to a gene: 5. This CDR3 has 16 amino acids. Germline V gene lookup returns CDR1 SEHNR and CDR2 FQNEAQ (reference sequence).

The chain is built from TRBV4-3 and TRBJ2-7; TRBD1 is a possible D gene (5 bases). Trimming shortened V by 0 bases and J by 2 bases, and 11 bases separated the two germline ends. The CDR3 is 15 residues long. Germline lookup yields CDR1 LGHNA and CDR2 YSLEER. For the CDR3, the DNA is TGCGCCAGCAGCCAAGATTCAGGGCCCCCCTACGAGCAGTACTTC. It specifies CASSQDSGPPYEQYF.

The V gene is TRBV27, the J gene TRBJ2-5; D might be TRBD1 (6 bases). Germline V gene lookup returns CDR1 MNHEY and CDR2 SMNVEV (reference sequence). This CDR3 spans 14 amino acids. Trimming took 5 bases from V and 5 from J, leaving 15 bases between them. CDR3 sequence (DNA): TGTGCCAGCAGTACCCGAGCTCAGGGGGAGACCCAGTACTTC. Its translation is CASSTRAQGETQYF.

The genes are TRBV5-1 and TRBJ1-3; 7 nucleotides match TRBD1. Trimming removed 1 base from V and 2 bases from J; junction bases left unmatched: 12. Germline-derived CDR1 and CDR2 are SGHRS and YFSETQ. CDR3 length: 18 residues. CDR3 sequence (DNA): TGCGCCAGCAGCTTGAATGCAGGGGGAGCTCTACCTGGAAACACCATATATTTT. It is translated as CASSLNAGGALPGNTIYF.

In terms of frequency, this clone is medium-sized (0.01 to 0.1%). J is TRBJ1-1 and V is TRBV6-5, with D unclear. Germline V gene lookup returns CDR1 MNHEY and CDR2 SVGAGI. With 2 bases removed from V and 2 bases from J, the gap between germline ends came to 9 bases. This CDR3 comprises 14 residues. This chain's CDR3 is CASSYGRGNTEAFF. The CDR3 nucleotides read TGTGCCAGCAGTTACGGACGGGGAAACACTGAAGCTTTCTTT.

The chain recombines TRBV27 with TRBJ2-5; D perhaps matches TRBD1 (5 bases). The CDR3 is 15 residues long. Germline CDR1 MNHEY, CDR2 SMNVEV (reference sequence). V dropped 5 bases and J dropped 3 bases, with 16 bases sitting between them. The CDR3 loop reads CASSRLMQGEETQYF. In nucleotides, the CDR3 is TGTGCCAGCAGTCGTTTAATGCAGGGTGAAGAGACCCAGTACTTC.

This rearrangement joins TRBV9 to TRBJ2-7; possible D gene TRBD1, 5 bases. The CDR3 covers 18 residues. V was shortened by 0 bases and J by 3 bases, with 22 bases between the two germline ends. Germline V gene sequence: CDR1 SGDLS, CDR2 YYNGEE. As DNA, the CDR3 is TGTGCCAGCAGCGTAGCTCCTGGAGTCCCAGGGCTGGGCTACGAGCAGTACTTC. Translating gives CASSVAPGVPGLGYEQYF.

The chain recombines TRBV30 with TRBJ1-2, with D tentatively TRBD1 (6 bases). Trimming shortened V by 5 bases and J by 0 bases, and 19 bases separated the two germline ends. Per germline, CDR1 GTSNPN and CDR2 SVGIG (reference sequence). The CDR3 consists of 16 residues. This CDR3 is CAWGLFGGPANYGYTF. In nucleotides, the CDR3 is TGTGCCTGGGGCCTTTTTGGGGGCCCCGCTAACTATGGCTACACCTTC.

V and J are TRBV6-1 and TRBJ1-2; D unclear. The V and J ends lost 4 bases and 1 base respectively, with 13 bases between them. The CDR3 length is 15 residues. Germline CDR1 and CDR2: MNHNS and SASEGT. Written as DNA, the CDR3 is TGTGCCAGCAGTGGGGTTGGAGTCAGTAACTATGGCTACACCTTC. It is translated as CASSGVGVSNYGYTF.

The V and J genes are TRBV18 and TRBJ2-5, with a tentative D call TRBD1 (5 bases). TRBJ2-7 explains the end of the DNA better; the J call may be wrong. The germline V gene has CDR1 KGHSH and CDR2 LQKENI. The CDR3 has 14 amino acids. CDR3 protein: CASSPLRGHYEQYF. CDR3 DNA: TGTGCCAGCTCACCGTTAAGGGGTCACTACGAGCAGTACTTC.

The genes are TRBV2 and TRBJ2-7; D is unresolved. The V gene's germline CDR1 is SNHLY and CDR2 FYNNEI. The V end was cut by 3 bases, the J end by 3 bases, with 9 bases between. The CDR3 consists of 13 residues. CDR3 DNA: TGTGCCAGCAGTGATGTTCGCGACTACGAGCAGTACTTC. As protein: CASSDVRDYEQYF.

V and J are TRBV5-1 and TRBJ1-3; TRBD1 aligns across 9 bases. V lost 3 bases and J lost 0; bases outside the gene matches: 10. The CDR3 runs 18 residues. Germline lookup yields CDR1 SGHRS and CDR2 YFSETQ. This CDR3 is CASSSSGTGLGSGNTIYF. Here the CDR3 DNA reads TGCGCCAGCAGCTCCTCCGGGACAGGGCTTGGCTCTGGAAACACCATATATTTT.

CDR3 sequence (DNA): TGCGCCAGCAGCTTGGCCGGACAGGTTTTCACTGAAGCTTTCTTT. Residues: CASSLAGQVFTEAFF. The rearrangement uses TRBV5-1 and TRBJ1-1, with 7 bases identical to TRBD1. The V and J ends lost 0 bases and 4 bases, in that order; junction bases with no gene match: 6. The CDR3 has 15 amino acids. Per the germline V gene, CDR1 is SGHRS and CDR2 is YFSETQ.

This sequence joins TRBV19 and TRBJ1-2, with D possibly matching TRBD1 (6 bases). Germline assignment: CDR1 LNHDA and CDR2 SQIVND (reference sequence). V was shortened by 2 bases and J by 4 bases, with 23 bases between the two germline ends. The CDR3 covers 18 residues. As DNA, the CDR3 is TGTGCCAGTAGTATACGGGGGGGGCAGGGCCCCTCCGCCTATGGCTACACCTTC. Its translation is CASSIRGGQGPSAYGYTF.

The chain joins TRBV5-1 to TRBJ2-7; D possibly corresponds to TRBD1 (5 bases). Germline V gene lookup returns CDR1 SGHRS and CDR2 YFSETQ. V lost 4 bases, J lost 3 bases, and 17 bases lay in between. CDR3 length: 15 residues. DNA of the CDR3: TGCGCCAGCAGCGAAGTTCCCGGACAAGACTACGAGCAGTACTTC. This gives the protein CASSEVPGQDYEQYF.

This chain's CDR3 is CASSVSTGYTGELFF. Written as DNA, the CDR3 is TGTGCCAGCAGCGTTTCCACAGGGTACACCGGGGAGCTGTTTTTT. The rearrangement links TRBV7-9 to TRBJ2-2; TRBD1 might be the D (6 bases). With 5 bases removed from V and 3 bases from J, the gap between germline ends came to 13 bases. Germline V CDR1 and CDR2: SEHNR, FQNEAQ (reference sequence). This CDR3 spans 15 amino acids.

The CDR3 DNA reads TGTGCCAGCAGCGACAGGGTTGTAGGCGAGCAGTACTTC. Encoded protein: CASSDRVVGEQYF. This rearrangement joins TRBV9 to TRBJ2-7; possibly TRBD1 for D (6 bases). The V end lost 3 bases, the J end lost 6 bases, and 13 bases lay between the germline ends. Germline CDR1 SGDLS, CDR2 YYNGEE. The CDR3 runs to 13 residues.

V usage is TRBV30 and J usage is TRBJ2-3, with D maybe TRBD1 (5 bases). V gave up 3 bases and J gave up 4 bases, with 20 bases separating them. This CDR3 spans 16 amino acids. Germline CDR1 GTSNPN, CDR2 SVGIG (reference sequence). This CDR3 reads CAWSLGASMGSDTQYF. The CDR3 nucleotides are TGTGCCTGGAGCCTAGGGGCCTCCATGGGCTCAGATACGCAGTATTTT.